This TCR beta chain derives from a study of T cell changes during pregnancy in multiple sclerosis. CDR3 size: 13 residues. V was clipped by 1 base and J by 0 bases, with 7 bases between them. Germline-derived CDR1 and CDR2 are SQVTM and ANQGSEA. Assay: immunoSEQ multiplex PCR; the TCRdb copy retains only in-frame clones and omits some. This table holds tens of thousands of clones, around 91% found once. J is TRBJ2-7 and V is TRBV29-1; D uncertain. This sample comprised peripheral blood, obtained in the third trimester of pregnancy. This receptor was taken from a female donor in good health, enrolled as a control in a pregnancy study. CDR3 sequence reads: CSVEGRGSYEQYF. The CDR3 bases are TGCAGCGTTGAAGGCCGAGGCTCCTACGAGCAGTACTTC.